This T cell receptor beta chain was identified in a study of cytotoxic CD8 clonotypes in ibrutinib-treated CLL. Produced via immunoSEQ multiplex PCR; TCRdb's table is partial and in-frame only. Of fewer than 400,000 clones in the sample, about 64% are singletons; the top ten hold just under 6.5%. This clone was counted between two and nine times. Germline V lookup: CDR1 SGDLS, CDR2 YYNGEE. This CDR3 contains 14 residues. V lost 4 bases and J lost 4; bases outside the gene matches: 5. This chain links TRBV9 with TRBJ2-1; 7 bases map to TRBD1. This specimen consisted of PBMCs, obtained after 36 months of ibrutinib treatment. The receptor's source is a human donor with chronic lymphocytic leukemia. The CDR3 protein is CASSLTQGYNEQFF. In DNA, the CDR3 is TGTGCCAGCAGCCTCACACAGGGGTACAATGAGCAGTTCTTC. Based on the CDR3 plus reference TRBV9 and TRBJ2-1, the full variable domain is DSGVTQTPKHLITATGQRVTLRCSPRSGDLSVYWYQQSLDQGLQFLIQYYNGEERAKGNILERFSAQQFPDLHSELNLSSLELGDSALYFCASSLTQGYNEQFFGPGTRLTVL.